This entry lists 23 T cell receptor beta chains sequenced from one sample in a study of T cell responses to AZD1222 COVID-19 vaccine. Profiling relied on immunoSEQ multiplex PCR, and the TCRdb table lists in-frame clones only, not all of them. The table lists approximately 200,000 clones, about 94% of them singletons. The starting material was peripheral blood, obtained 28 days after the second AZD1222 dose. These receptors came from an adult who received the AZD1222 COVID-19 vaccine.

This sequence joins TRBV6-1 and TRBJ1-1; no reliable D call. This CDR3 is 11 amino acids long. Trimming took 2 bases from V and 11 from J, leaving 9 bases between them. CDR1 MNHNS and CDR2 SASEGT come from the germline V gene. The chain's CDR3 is CASSEQVGAFF. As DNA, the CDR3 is TGTGCCAGCAGTGAACAGGTTGGGGCTTTCTTT.

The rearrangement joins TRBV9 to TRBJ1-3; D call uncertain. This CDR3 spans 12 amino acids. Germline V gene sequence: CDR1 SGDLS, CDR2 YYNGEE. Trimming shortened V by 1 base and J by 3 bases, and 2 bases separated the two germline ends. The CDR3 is CASSVSGNTIYF. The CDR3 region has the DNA TGTGCCAGCAGCGTAAGTGGAAACACCATATATTTT. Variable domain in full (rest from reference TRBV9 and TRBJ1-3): DSGVTQTPKHLITATGQRVTLRCSPRSGDLSVYWYQQSLDQGLQFLIQYYNGEERAKGNILERFSAQQFPDLHSELNLSSLELGDSALYFCASSVSGNTIYFGEGSWLTVV.

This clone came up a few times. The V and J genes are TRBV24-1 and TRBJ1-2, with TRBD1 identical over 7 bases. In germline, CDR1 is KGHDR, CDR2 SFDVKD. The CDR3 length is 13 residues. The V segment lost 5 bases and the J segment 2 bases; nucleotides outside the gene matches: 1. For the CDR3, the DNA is TGTGCCACCAGTGGGACAGGAAACTATGGCTACACCTTC. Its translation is CATSGTGNYGYTF.

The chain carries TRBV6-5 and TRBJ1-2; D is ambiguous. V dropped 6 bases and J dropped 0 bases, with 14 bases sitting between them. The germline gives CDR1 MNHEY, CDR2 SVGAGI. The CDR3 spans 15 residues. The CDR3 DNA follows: TGTGCCAGCAGGAATATGGGCGCCGCTAACTATGGCTACACCTTC. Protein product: CASRNMGAANYGYTF.

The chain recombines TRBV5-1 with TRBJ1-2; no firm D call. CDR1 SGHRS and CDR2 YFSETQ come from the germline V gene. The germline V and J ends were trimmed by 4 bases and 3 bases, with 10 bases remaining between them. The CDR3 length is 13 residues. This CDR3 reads CASSPGLHYGYTF. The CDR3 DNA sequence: TGCGCCAGCAGCCCGGGTCTTCACTATGGCTACACCTTC.

CDR3 amino acids: CASRLQGNTEAFF. The DNA for the CDR3 is TGTGCCAGCAGGCTACAGGGGAACACTGAAGCTTTCTTT. This rearrangement joins TRBV27 to TRBJ1-1; TRBD1 might be the D (6 bases). Germline-derived CDR1 and CDR2 are MNHEY and SMNVEV (reference sequence). V was trimmed by 6 bases and J by 1 base, leaving 9 bases between them. The CDR3 totals 13 residues.

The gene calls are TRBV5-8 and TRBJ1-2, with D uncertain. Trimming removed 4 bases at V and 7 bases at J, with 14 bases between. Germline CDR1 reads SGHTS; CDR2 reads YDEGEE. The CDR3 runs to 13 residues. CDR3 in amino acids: CASSPSPFAGYTF. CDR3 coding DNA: TGTGCCAGCAGCCCTAGTCCTTTTGCTGGCTACACCTTC.

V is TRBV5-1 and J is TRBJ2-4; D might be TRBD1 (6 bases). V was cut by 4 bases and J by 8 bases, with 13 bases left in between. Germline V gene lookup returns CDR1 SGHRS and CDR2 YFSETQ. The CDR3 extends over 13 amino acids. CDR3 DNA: TGCGCCAGCAGCGCCAGGGGTCAGGACATTCAGTACTTC. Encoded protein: CASSARGQDIQYF.

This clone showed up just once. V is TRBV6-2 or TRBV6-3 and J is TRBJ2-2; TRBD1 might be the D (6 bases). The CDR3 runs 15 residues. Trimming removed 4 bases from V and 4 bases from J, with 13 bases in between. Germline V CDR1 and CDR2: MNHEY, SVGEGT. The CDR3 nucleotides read TGTGCCAGCAGTTCTGGGGGCGCGGGCACCGGGGAGCTGTTTTTT. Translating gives CASSSGGAGTGELFF.

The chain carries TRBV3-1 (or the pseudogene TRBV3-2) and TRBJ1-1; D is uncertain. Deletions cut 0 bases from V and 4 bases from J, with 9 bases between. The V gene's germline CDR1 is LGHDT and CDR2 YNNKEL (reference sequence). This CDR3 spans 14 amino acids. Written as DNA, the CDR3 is TGTGCCAGCAGCCAAGAGGGCTGGCGCACTGAAGCTTTCTTT. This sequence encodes CASSQEGWRTEAFF.

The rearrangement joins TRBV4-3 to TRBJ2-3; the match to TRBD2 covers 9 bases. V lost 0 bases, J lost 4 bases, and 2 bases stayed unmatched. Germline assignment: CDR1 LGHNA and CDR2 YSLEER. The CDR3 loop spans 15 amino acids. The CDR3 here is CASSQDLAGPDTQYF. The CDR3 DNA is TGCGCCAGCAGCCAAGACCTAGCGGGACCAGATACGCAGTATTTT.

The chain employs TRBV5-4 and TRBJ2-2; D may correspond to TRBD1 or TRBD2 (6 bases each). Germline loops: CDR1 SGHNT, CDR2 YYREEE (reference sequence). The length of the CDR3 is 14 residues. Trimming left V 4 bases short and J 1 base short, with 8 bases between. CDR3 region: CASSAGQNTGELFF. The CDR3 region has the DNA TGTGCCAGCAGCGCGGGACAGAACACCGGGGAGCTGTTTTTT.

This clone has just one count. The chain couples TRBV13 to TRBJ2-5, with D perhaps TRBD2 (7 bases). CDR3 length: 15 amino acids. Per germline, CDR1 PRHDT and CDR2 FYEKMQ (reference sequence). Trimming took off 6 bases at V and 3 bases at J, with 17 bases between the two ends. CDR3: CASRRRGAPKETQYF. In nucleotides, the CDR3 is TGTGCCAGCAGACGACGGGGGGCACCTAAAGAGACCCAGTACTTC.

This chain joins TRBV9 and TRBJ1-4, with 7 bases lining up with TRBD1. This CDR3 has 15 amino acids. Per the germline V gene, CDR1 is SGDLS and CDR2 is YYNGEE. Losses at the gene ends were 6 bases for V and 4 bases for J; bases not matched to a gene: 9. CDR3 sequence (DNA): TGTGCCAGCAACCCCGAGGGGACAGTTAATGAAAAACTGTTTTTT. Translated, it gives CASNPEGTVNEKLFF.

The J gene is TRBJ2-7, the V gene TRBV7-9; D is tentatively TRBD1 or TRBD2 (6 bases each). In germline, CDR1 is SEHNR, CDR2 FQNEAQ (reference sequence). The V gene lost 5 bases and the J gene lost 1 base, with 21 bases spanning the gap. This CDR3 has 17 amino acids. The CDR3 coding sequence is TGTGCCAGCAGCCCCCCTCGTTATGGGGGGCAATCCTACGAGCAGTACTTC. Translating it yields CASSPPRYGGQSYEQYF.

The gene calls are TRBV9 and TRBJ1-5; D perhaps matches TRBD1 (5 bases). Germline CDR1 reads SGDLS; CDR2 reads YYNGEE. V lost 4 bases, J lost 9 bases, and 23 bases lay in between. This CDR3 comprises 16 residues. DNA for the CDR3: TGTGCCAGCAGCCCCAGACCCGAGGGACCTAATGCGCCCCAGCATTTT. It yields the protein CASSPRPEGPNAPQHF.

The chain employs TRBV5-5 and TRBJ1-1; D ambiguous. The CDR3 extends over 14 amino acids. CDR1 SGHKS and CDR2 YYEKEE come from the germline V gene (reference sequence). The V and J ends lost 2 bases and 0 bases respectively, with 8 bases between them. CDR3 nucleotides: TGTGCCAGCAGCTTTGGACGGCTGAACACTGAAGCTTTCTTT. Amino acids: CASSFGRLNTEAFF.

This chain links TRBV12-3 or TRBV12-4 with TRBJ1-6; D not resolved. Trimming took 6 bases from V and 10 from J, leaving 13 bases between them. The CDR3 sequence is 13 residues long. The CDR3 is CASRTSQLSPLHF. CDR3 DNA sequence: TGTGCCAGCAGGACATCCCAGTTGTCACCCCTCCACTTT.

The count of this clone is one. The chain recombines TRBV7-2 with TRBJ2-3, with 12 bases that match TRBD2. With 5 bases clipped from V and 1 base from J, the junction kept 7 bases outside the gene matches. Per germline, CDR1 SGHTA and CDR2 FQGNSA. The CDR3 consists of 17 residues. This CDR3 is CASSPRLAGDRTDTQYF. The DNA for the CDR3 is TGTGCCAGCAGCCCAAGACTAGCGGGGGACCGCACAGATACGCAGTATTTT.

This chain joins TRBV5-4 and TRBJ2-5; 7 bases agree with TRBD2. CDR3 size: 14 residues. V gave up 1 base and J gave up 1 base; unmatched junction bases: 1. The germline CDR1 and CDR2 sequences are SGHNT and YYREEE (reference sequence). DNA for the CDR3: TGTGCCAGCAGCTTGTGGGAGGGCCAAGAGACCCAGTACTTC. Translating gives CASSLWEGQETQYF.

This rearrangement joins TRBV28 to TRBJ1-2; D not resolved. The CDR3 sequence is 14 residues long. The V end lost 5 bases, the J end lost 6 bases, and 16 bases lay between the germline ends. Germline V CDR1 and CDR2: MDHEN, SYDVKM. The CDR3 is CASSPSEPRDGYTF. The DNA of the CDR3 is TGTGCCAGCAGTCCCTCCGAGCCGCGGGATGGCTACACCTTC.

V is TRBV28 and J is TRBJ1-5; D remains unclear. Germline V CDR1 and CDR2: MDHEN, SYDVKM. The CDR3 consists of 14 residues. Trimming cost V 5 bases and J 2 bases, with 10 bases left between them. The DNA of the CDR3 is TGTGCCAGCAGTCCAGGCGGGGGCAATCAGCCCCAGCATTTT. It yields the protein CASSPGGGNQPQHF.

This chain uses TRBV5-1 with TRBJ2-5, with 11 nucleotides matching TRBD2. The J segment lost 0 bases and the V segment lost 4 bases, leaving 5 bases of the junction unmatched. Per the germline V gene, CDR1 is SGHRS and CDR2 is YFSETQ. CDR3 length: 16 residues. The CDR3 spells CASSVGLAVYQETQYF. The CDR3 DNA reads TGCGCCAGCAGCGTGGGACTAGCGGTGTACCAAGAGACCCAGTACTTC.